This TCR beta chain was obtained from a study of T cell repertoires in cytomegalovirus infection (dated by TCRdb to the late 2010s). About the study as a whole: Donor HLA type was relevant to the analysis, as public TCR beta signatures indicated carriage of CMV infection together with the matching HLA type. General conclusions and limits of the study: Cumulative frequency of public TCR beta family members discriminated carriers of CMV infection plus the relevant HLA type in this cohort and an independent roughly 320-donor cohort. In the ex vivo response, HLA-C-restricted CMV-specific TCR beta clonotypes were dominant, and in two of eight donors the single most frequent clonotype came from this HLA-C-restricted group.

This sample was sequenced with an Illumina HiSeq 1500. TCRdb's own reprocessing of the public reads used fastp at Q25 and MiXCR and kept productive beta chains. Each entry is one CDR3 protein sequence, shown with its most common DNA and genes. The sample has about 530,000 distinct CDR3 sequences on record, 26% of them singletons. Roughly 13% of the sample belongs to the ten largest clones. About this clonotype itself: Its cognate antigen has yet to be identified. Base qualities are missing; no much larger clone stands one base away.

CDR1 and CDR2, looked up from the germline V gene, are MNHEY and SVGEGT. The CDR3 sequence holds 19 residues, the cysteine and phenylalanine included. The kept DNA is CDR3 alone, 57 bases in frame from the first base. Trimming takes 0 bases off V and 0 bases off J; junction bases not matched to a gene: 7. The clonotype comes from a human donor in good health (CMV status not recorded). Some clones in this sample may be carry-over from other donors' samples. The source material was PBMCs. The chain is encoded by TRBV6-2 or TRBV6-3 joined to TRBJ2-1; 11 bases in the middle match TRBD2. CDR3 loop: CASSYSLAGGLSSYNEQFF. At the DNA level, the sequence is TGTGCCAGCAGTTACTCTCTAGCGGGAGGCCTCAGCTCCTACAATGAGCAGTTCTTC.